Each of the 13 T cell receptor beta chains below was sequenced from the same sample in a study of Graves' ophthalmopathy and Graves' hyperthyroidism. The authors amplified TCR beta CDR3 regions from RNA transcripts. RT-PCR with HTBI primers came first, then second-round multiplex PCR. Each CDR3 protein gets one entry after TCRdb re-called the multiplex PCR reads with MiXCR. In the table there are 200,000 to 250,000 distinct CDR3 sequences, roughly a fifth of which are singletons. The sample was peripheral blood. The receptors originated from a woman aged 50 to 60 with Graves' ophthalmopathy.

At least ten counts were recorded for this clonotype. This chain uses TRBV19 with TRBJ2-5; the match to TRBD1 covers 8 bases. Losses at the gene ends were 8 bases for V and 4 bases for J; bases not matched to a gene: 9. CDR3 length: 14 amino acids. Germline loops: CDR1 LNHDA, CDR2 SQIVND (reference sequence). The CDR3 coding sequence is TGTGCCAGTGCCGGTCCAGACAGGGGAGAGACCCAGTACTTC. Residues: CASAGPDRGETQYF.

This clonotype has at least ten counts. This sequence joins TRBV11-2 and TRBJ1-1; 8 nucleotides line up with TRBD1. The CDR3 has 14 residues. In germline, CDR1 is SGHAT, CDR2 FQNNGV. With 4 bases clipped from V and 8 bases from J, the junction kept 9 bases outside the gene matches. This chain's CDR3 is CASSSPRQGKEAFF. The CDR3, as DNA: TGTGCCAGCAGCTCGCCTCGACAGGGGAAGGAAGCTTTCTTT.

In its sample, this clonotype was seen many times. The chain couples TRBV6-1 to TRBJ1-6; D is unclear. The CDR3 extends over 11 amino acids. The ends were cut back, 10 bases at V and 7 bases at J, with 8 bases in the middle. CDR1 MNHNS and CDR2 SASEGT come from the germline V gene. CDR3 region: CATGRNSPLHF. Written as DNA, the CDR3 is TGTGCCACCGGCCGAAATTCACCCCTCCACTTT.

This clonotype was found once. This rearrangement joins TRBV7-2 to TRBJ2-7; D not resolved. Looked up from germline, CDR1 is SGHTA and CDR2 is FQGNSA. The CDR3 runs to 14 residues. V dropped 5 bases and J dropped 2 bases, with 13 bases sitting between them. CDR3 in DNA: TGTGCCAGCAGCCACCGGACGCAAGCCTACGAGCAGTACTTC. This sequence encodes CASSHRTQAYEQYF.

The sample holds many counts of this clonotype. The gene calls are TRBV28 and TRBJ1-2, with TRBD1 matching 12 bases. V lost 2 bases to trimming and J lost 6 bases; unmatched junction nucleotides: 1. The CDR3 covers 14 residues. Germline assignment: CDR1 MDHEN and CDR2 SYDVKM. As DNA, the CDR3 is TGTGCCAGCAGTTTAGGGACAGGGGGCGATGGCTACACCTTC. Encoded protein: CASSLGTGGDGYTF.

At least ten counts were recorded for this clonotype. The rearrangement uses TRBV27 and TRBJ1-1; 8 bases are a match to TRBD1. Germline CDR1 and CDR2: MNHEY and SMNVEV (reference sequence). The V gene end was trimmed by 5 bases and the J gene end by 2 bases; junction bases not matched to a gene: 7. CDR3 length: 15 amino acids. CDR3 nucleotides: TGTGCCAGCAGTCCCGGGGCAGGGGGCAACACTGAAGCTTTCTTT. Its protein is CASSPGAGGNTEAFF.

This clonotype was seen ten or more times. The rearrangement links TRBV14 to TRBJ2-5; D gene ambiguous. This CDR3 region has 15 residues. Germline CDR1 and CDR2: SGHDN and FVKESK. Trimming took off 2 bases at V and 1 base at J, with 11 bases between the two ends. The CDR3 DNA follows: TGTGCCAGCAGCCAATTCCGGGCGCGCCAAGAGACCCAGTACTTC. Its translation: CASSQFRARQETQYF.

This clonotype was seen many times. The chain has TRBV5-1 and TRBJ1-2; D is ambiguous. The CDR3 contains 13 residues. V shed 1 base and J shed 2 bases, with 6 bases lying between them. Per germline, CDR1 SGHRS and CDR2 YFSETQ. CDR3 protein: CASSLTANYGYTF. The CDR3 DNA is TGCGCCAGCAGCTTGACAGCCAACTATGGCTACACCTTC.

The chain joins TRBV7-2 to TRBJ2-7; the match to TRBD2 covers 11 bases. The CDR3 is made up of 14 amino acids. Trimming removed 5 bases from V and 7 bases from J; junction bases left unmatched: 7. CDR1 is SGHTA and CDR2 is FQGNSA in the germline V gene. CDR3 DNA sequence: TGTGCCAGCAGCGATCCCGGGACTAGCGGAGAGCAGTACTTC. Residues: CASSDPGTSGEQYF. The variable domain in full, with the rest retrieved from reference TRBV7-2 and TRBJ2-7, is GAGVSQSPSNKVTEKGKDVELRCDPISGHTALYWYRQSLGQGLEFLIYFQGNSAPDKSGLPSDRFSAERTGGSVSTLTIQRTQQEDSAVYLCASSDPGTSGEQYFGPGTRLTVT.

The chain couples TRBV29-1 to TRBJ2-7; 7 bases fit TRBD1. V was pared by 2 bases and J by 6 bases, with 4 bases of the junction left unmatched. The CDR3 contains 12 residues. Germline V gene sequence: CDR1 SQVTM, CDR2 ANQGSEA. CDR3 loop: CSVEIGGFEQYF. CDR3 nucleotides: TGCAGCGTTGAAATAGGGGGCTTCGAGCAGTACTTC.

This clonotype was detected many times. This rearrangement joins TRBV6-5 to TRBJ2-3; D unresolved. Germline CDR1 reads MNHEY; CDR2 reads SVGAGI. Deletions cut 4 bases from V and 7 bases from J, with 9 bases between. The CDR3 is 12 residues long. The CDR3 region is CASSSGAYTQYF. The CDR3 coding sequence is TGTGCCAGCAGTTCAGGAGCCTATACGCAGTATTTT.

The chain uses TRBV6-1 and TRBJ2-7; weak D call: TRBD1 (6 bases). The CDR3 is made up of 14 amino acids. V was clipped by 2 bases and J by 2 bases, with 10 bases between them. Germline CDR1 reads MNHNS; CDR2 reads SASEGT. The CDR3 bases are TGTGCCAGCAGTGAATACAGGGTTGCCTACGAGCAGTACTTC. Amino acid sequence: CASSEYRVAYEQYF.

This clonotype was counted many times. The gene calls are TRBV20-1 and TRBJ2-5, with a tentative D call TRBD2 (6 bases). The length of the CDR3 is 13 residues. Germline loops: CDR1 DFQATT, CDR2 SNEGSKA (reference sequence). V gave up 6 bases and J gave up 0 bases, with 11 bases separating them. CDR3 bases: TGCAGTGCCCAAGGGACTGACCAAGAGACCCAGTACTTC. Translating gives CSAQGTDQETQYF.